This T cell receptor (beta chain) came from a study of shared clonotypes between healthy human individuals. Measured with immunoSEQ multiplex PCR; TCRdb has only the in-frame clones, and not every one. Of about 680,000 clones listed, about 91% are singletons. The length of the CDR3 is 17 residues. Germline CDR1 reads SEHNR; CDR2 reads FQNEAQ (reference sequence). With 5 bases clipped from V and 6 bases from J, the junction kept 10 bases outside the gene matches. It was CD45RO-negative cells, positively selected for CCR7, that made up naive CD8 cells, with terminally differentiated effector memory CD45RA+ cells excluded.

This receptor was identified in a man aged 25-45 years in good health. This chain links TRBV7-9 with TRBJ2-1; TRBD2 matches at 13 bases. The sequenced sample consisted of naive CD8+ T cells sorted from blood. The CDR3 DNA sequence: TGTGCCAGCAGCACCCGACTGGGACTAGCGGGAACCAATGAGCAGTTCTTC. Translated: CASSTRLGLAGTNEQFF.